The 9 T cell receptor beta chains presented below share a single source sample, sequenced in a study of vaccination and CD4 T cells after COVID-19. The antigens for these receptors are not known. At the Johns Hopkins FTIC core, DNA taken from cultured CD4+ T cells was sequenced by way of the Oncomine TCR Beta short-read assay. Via MiXCR, TCRdb re-called the PCR reads, giving one row per CDR3 protein. Here the sample spans fewer than 20,000 distinct CDR3 sequences, around 59% being singletons. Treatment specified: roughly 11-day PBMC culture with coronavirus spike peptide pools or control peptides (ViraFEST assay). The sample comprised CD4+ T cells from blood, cultured in vitro. The source of these receptors is a human donor who had recovered from COVID-19.

This chain uses TRBV20-1 with TRBJ2-7; D is possibly TRBD1 or TRBD2 (5 bases each). The CDR3 contains 13 residues. Trimming took 3 bases from V and 2 from J, leaving 11 bases between them. Looked up from germline, CDR1 is DFQATT and CDR2 is SNEGSKA (reference sequence). The CDR3 DNA reads TGCAGTGCTAGTCGGGACGGCACCTACGAGCAGTACTTC. The encoded protein is CSASRDGTYEQYF.

This clonotype came up a few times. This chain's CDR3 is CASSVASGLDTQYF. CDR3 DNA: TGTGCCAGCAGTGTGGCTAGCGGGTTAGATACGCAGTATTTT. The chain carries TRBV6-1 and TRBJ2-3; 8 bases are a match to TRBD2. V was clipped by 4 bases and J by 5 bases; unmatched bases: 5. This CDR3 has 14 amino acids. Germline CDR1 MNHNS, CDR2 SASEGT.

The gene calls are TRBV28 and TRBJ1-5; 7 bases line up with TRBD1. Germline assignment: CDR1 MDHEN and CDR2 SYDVKM. The CDR3 contains 16 residues. V lost 2 bases and J lost 6; bases outside the gene matches: 10. CDR3 nucleotides: TGTGCCAGCAGTTTAAAGGGGGTAGACAGGGTTCAGCCCCAGCATTTT. It is translated as CASSLKGVDRVQPQHF.

The chain uses TRBV7-2 and TRBJ2-5; 15 bases map to TRBD2. Losses at the gene ends were 4 bases for V and 5 bases for J; bases not matched to a gene: 8. CDR1 SGHTA and CDR2 FQGNSA come from the germline V gene. The CDR3 is 17 amino acids. CDR3 nucleotides: TGTGCCAGCAGCTCCGGGACTAGCGGGGGGTTGTTGGAGACCCAGTACTTC. This codes for CASSSGTSGGLLETQYF. Supplemented by reference TRBV7-2 and TRBJ2-5, the full variable domain reads GAGVSQSPSNKVTEKGKDVELRCDPISGHTALYWYRQSLGQGLEFLIYFQGNSAPDKSGLPSDRFSAERTGGSVSTLTIQRTQQEDSAVYLCASSSGTSGGLLETQYFGPGTRLLVL.

The V and J genes are TRBV20-1 and TRBJ1-2; D is uncertain. The V and J ends lost 1 base and 7 bases respectively, with 19 bases between them. The germline V gene encodes CDR1 DFQATT and CDR2 SNEGSKA (reference sequence). The CDR3 totals 15 residues. CDR3 bases: TGCAGTGCTAGAGCCTGGGATAAAGTAGGAAGTGGCTACACCTTC. Protein sequence: CSARAWDKVGSGYTF.

This clonotype was seen a few times. J is TRBJ1-5 and V is TRBV20-1; TRBD1 might be the D (5 bases). CDR1 is DFQATT and CDR2 is SNEGSKA in the germline V gene (reference sequence). This CDR3 region has 13 residues. Trimming stripped 3 bases from V and 4 bases from J, with 10 bases between. The CDR3 region has the DNA TGCAGTGCTAGTTCCAGGGCAAATCAGCCCCAGCATTTT. Amino acid sequence: CSASSRANQPQHF.

The J gene is TRBJ2-5, the V gene TRBV5-1; no firm D call. This CDR3 is 13 amino acids long. The germline V gene has CDR1 SGHRS and CDR2 YFSETQ. The germline V and J ends were trimmed by 0 bases and 2 bases, with 5 bases remaining between them. Here the CDR3 DNA reads TGCGCCAGCAGCTTGGTTGGACAAGAGACCCAGTACTTC. Its protein is CASSLVGQETQYF.

The genes are TRBV6-2 or TRBV6-3 and TRBJ2-3, with D unclear. Germline lookup yields CDR1 MNHEY and CDR2 SVGEGT. The V end lost 7 bases, the J end lost 0 bases, and 11 bases lay between the germline ends. This CDR3 comprises 14 residues. The CDR3 is CASTPSQSTDTQYF. The DNA for the CDR3 is TGTGCCAGCACCCCATCGCAGAGCACAGATACGCAGTATTTT.

This rearrangement joins TRBV10-3 to TRBJ1-2; tentatively, D is TRBD1 (5 bases). CDR1 is ENHRY, CDR2 SYGVKD, per germline. V was clipped by 10 bases and J by 4 bases, with 19 bases between them. This CDR3 region has 14 residues. The CDR3 coding sequence is TGTGCCACCTTACCGGACAACTCGGGCTATGGCTACACCTTC. Amino acids: CATLPDNSGYGYTF.